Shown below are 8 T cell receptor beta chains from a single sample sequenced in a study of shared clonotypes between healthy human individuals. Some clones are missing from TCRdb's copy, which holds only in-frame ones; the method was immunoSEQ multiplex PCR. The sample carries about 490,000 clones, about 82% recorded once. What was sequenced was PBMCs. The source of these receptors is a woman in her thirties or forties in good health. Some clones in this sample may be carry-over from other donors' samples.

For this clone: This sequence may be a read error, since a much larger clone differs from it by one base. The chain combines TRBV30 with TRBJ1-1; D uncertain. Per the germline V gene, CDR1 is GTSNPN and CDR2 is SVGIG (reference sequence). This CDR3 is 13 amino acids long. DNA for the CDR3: TGTGCCCGGAGTGGGCCGCGGAACACTGAAGCTTTCTTT. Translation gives CARSGPRNTEAFF.

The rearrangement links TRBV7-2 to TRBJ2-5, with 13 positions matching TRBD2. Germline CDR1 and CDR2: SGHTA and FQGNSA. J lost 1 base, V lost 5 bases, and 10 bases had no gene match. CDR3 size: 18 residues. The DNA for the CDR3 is TGTGCCAGCAGCCGAAGGACTAGCGGGAGCGGGGGCCAAGAGACCCAGTACTTC. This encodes CASSRRTSGSGGQETQYF.

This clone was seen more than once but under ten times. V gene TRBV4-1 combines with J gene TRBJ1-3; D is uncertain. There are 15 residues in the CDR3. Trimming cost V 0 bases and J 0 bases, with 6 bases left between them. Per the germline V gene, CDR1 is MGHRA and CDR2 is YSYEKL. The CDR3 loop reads CASSQEAHSGNTIYF. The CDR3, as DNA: TGCGCCAGCAGCCAAGAAGCCCACTCTGGAAACACCATATATTTT.

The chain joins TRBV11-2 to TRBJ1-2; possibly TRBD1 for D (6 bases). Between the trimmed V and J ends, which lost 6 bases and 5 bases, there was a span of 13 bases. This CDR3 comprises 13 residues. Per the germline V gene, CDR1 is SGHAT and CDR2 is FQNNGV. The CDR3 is CASSPGQLYGYTF. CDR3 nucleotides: TGTGCCAGCAGTCCCGGACAGCTTTATGGCTACACCTTC.

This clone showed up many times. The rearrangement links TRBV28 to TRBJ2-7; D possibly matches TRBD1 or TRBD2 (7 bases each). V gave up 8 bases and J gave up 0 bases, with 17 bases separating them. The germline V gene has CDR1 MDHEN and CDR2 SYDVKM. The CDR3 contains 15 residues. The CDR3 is CASCGTGDYSYEQYF. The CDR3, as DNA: TGTGCCAGCTGTGGTACAGGGGACTACTCCTACGAGCAGTACTTC.

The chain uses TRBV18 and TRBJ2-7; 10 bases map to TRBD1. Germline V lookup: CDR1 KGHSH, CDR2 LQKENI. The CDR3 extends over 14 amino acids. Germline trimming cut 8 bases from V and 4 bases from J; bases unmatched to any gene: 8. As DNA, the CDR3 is TGTGCCAGCCAAGTCGGGACAGGGGTTTACGAGCAGTACTTC. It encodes CASQVGTGVYEQYF.

In DNA form, the CDR3 reads TGTGCCAGCAGTCCTCCGGGTGGGACAGGGGGTTTCGTCTACGAGCAGTACTTC. Amino acids: CASSPPGGTGGFVYEQYF. The chain links TRBV27 to TRBJ2-5, with 11 nucleotides matching TRBD1. The J call may be wrong; the DNA end is better matched by TRBJ2-7. This CDR3 spans 18 amino acids. Germline V lookup: CDR1 MNHEY, CDR2 SMNVEV (reference sequence).

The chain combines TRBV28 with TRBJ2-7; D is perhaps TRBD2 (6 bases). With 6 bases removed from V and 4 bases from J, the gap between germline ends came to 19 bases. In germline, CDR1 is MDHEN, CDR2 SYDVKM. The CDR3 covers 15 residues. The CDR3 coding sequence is TGTGCCAGCAGAGAGGAAGGGACTGGCCGGTACGAGCAGTACTTC. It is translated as CASREEGTGRYEQYF.